A single T cell receptor (beta chain) is shown here with its context. Assay used: immunoSEQ multiplex PCR; TCRdb lists only in-frame clones, some missing. The data show 85,000 to 130,000 clones, 92% seen once. Germline V gene data show CDR1 as SGHAT and CDR2 as FQNNGV. The CDR3 has 14 amino acids. Trimming cost V 2 bases and J 3 bases, with 10 bases left between them. The data originate from a study of blood T cell repertoires in COVID-19. V and J are TRBV11-2 and TRBJ1-2; D remains unclear. This receptor was obtained from a man in his sixties or seventies with acute or convalescent COVID-19. Sequencing was carried out using peripheral blood. The chain's CDR3 is CASSLPGRYYGYTF. In nucleotides, the CDR3 is TGTGCCAGCAGCTTACCGGGGAGGTACTATGGCTACACCTTC. The full variable domain, in which reference TRBV11-2 and TRBJ1-2 provide the parts outside the CDR3, is EAGVAQSPRYKIIEKRQSVAFWCNPISGHATLYWYQQILGQGPKLLIQFQNNGVVDDSQLPKDRFSAERLKGVDSTLKIQPAKLEDSAVYLCASSLPGRYYGYTFGSGTRLTVV.